This T cell receptor beta chain was sequenced in a study of shared clonotypes between healthy human individuals. Naive CD8 cells lacked CD45RO and underwent positive selection for CCR7, leaving out terminally differentiated effector memory CD45RA+ cells. For every subset, genomic DNA was evenly distributed across several immunoSEQ plates. Some clones are missing from TCRdb's copy, which holds only in-frame ones; the method was immunoSEQ multiplex PCR. The sample has approximately 2,200,000 clones, 85% to 95% seen once. The CDR3 runs 15 residues. Looked up from germline, CDR1 is MDHEN and CDR2 is SYDVKM. The ends were cut back, 6 bases at V and 3 bases at J, with 15 bases in the middle.

The genes are TRBV28 and TRBJ2-1; possibly TRBD2 for D (6 bases). This clonotype was sampled from a man younger than 35 in good health. Some clones in this sample may be carry-over from other donors' samples. Sequenced input: naive CD8+ T cells from PBMCs. CDR3 amino acids: CASSSGTGNYNEQFF. CDR3 in DNA: TGTGCCAGCAGCTCCGGGACTGGCAACTACAATGAGCAGTTCTTC.